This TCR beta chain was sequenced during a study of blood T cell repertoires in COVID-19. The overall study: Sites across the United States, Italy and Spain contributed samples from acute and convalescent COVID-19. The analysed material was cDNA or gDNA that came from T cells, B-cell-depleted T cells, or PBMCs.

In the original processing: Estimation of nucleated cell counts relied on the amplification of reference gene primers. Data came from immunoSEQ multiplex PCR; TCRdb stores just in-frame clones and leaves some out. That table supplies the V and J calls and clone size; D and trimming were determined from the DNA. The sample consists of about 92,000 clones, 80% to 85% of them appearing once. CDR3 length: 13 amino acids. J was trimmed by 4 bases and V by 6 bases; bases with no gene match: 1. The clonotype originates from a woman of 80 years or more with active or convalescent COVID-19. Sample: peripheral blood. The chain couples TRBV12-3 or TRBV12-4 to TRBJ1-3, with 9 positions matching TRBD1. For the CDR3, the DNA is TGTGCCAGCAGGGGGACAGGGGGAAACACCATATATTTT. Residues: CASRGTGGNTIYF.